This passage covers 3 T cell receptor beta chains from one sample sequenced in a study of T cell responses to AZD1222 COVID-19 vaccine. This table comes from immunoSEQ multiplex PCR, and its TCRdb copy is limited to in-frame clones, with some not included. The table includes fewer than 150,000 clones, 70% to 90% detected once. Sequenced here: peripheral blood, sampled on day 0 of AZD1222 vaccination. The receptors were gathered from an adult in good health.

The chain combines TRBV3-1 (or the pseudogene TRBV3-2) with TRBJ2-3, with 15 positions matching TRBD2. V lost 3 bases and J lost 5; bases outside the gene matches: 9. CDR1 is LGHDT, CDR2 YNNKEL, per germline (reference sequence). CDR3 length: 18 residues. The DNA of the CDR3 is TGTGCCAGCAGCCACTGGCCCGGGACTAGCGGGGGGAGAGATACGCAGTATTTT. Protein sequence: CASSHWPGTSGGRDTQYF.

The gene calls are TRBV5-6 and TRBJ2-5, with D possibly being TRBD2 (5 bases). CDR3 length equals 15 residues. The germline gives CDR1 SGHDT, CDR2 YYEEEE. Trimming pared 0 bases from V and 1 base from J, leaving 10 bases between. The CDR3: CASSLAIGLQETQYF. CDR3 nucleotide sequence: TGTGCCAGCAGCTTGGCAATCGGACTCCAAGAGACCCAGTACTTC.

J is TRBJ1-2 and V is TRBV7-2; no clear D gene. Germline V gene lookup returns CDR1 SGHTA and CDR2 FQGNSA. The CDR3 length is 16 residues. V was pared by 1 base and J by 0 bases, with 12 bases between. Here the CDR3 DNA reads TGTGCCAGCAGCTTAGGTCGGTGGCTAGCTAACTATGGCTACACCTTC. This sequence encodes CASSLGRWLANYGYTF. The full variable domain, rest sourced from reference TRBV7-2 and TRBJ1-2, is GAGVSQSPSNKVTEKGKDVELRCDPISGHTALYWYRQSLGQGLEFLIYFQGNSAPDKSGLPSDRFSAERTGGSVSTLTIQRTQQEDSAVYLCASSLGRWLANYGYTFGSGTRLTVV.